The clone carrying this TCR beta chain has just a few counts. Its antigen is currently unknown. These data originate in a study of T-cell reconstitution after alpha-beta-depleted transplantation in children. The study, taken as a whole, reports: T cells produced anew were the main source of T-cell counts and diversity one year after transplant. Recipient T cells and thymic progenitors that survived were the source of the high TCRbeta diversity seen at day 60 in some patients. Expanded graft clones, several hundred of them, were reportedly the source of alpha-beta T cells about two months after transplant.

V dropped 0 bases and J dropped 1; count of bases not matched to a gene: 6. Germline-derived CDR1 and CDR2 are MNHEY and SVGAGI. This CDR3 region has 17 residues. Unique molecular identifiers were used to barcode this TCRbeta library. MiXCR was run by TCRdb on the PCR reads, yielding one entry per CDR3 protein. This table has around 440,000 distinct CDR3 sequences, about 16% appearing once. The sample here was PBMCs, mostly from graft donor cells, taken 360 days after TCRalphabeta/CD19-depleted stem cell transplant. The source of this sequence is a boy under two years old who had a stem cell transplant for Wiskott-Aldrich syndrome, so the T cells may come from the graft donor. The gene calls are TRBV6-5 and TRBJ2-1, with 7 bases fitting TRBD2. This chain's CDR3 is CASSYSPGGISYNEQFF. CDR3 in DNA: TGTGCCAGCAGTTACTCGCCCGGGGGGATTTCCTACAATGAGCAGTTCTTC.